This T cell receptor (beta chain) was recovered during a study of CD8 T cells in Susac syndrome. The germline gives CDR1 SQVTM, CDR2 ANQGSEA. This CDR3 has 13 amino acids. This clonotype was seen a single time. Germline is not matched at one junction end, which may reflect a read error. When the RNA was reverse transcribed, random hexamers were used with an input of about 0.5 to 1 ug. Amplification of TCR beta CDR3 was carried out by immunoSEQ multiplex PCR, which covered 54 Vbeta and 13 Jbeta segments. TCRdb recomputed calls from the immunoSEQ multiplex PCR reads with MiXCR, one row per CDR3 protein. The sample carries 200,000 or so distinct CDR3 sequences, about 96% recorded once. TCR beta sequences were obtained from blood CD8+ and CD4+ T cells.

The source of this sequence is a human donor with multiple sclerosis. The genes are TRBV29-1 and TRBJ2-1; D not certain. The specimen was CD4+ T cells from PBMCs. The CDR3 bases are TGCAGCGTGGAAGAAGTGAGGTACAATGAGCAGTTCTTC. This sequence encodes CSVEEVRYNEQFF.